This T cell receptor (beta chain) was documented in a study of blood T cell repertoires in COVID-19. Study summary: There were acute and convalescent COVID-19 samples, and they came from the United States, Italy and Spain. PBMCs, B-cell-depleted T cells, or T cells provided the cDNA or gDNA that made up the material.

The CDR3 has 15 residues. Losses at the gene ends were 5 bases for V and 4 bases for J; bases not matched to a gene: 5. CDR1 and CDR2 (germline): LNHDA, SQIVND (reference sequence). Generated by immunoSEQ multiplex PCR, the TCRdb table keeps only in-frame clones and is missing some. The sample consists of 150,000 to 200,000 clones, 88% of them appearing once. The receptor was isolated from a man between 35 and 55 years old with active or convalescent COVID-19. What was sequenced was peripheral blood. The chain links TRBV19 to TRBJ1-5, with TRBD1 identical over 10 bases. In nucleotides, the CDR3 is TGTGCCAGTAGTTCCCGGGACAGGGGTAATCAGCCCCAGCATTTT. The encoded protein is CASSSRDRGNQPQHF.